The TCR beta chain described here comes from a study of T cells in Graves' hyperthyroidism and ophthalmopathy. Overall study context: Peripheral blood samples were taken at initial diagnosis, prior to any treatment.

Study-wide results and limits: Most thyroid clonotypes expanded above 0.001 were also detected in blood.

A patient was excluded if there was uncontrolled infection, other autoimmune disease, pregnancy or lactation. RNA transcripts served as the template for amplifying TCR beta CDR3 regions. RT-PCR in the first round (using the HTBI primer set) targeted the TCR CDR3. TCRdb redid the calling of the multiplex PCR reads with MiXCR, one entry per CDR3 protein. The sample yields about half a million distinct CDR3 sequences, about 22% seen once. The CDR3 runs to 15 residues. V gave up 6 bases and J gave up 5 bases; unmatched junction bases: 15. Per the germline V gene, CDR1 is DFQATT and CDR2 is SNEGSKA (reference sequence). As concerns this clonotype: The antigen remains undetermined.

V usage is TRBV20-1 and J usage is TRBJ1-1, with 7 bases fitting TRBD1. Sequencing input: blood. The sequence came from a woman aged 70-85 years with Graves' ophthalmopathy. The CDR3 spells CSAIGGRGRLTEAFF. CDR3 in DNA: TGCAGTGCGATTGGGGGGAGGGGGCGTCTGACTGAAGCTTTCTTT.